One T cell receptor (beta chain) is described in this entry. Its antigen is still unknown. No quality values exist for individual bases; no much larger clone is one base distant. From cysteine to phenylalanine, the CDR3 is 15 amino acids long. Only the CDR3 region is kept as DNA, spanning 45 bases read in frame from base 1. The germline V gene yields ENHRY for CDR1 and SYGVKD for CDR2. V is clipped by 0 bases and J by 1 base, and the sequence between their germline boundaries is 9 bases long. Libraries were constructed by 5' RACE. The sequencing machine was an Illumina HiSeq 2500. The second PCR ran for about 6 to 12 cycles and used a J-beta primer mix along with a sample-barcoded 5' primer. A template-switch 5' adaptor carrying 12 random nucleotides introduced a unique molecular identifier onto each TCR beta cDNA molecule. At least 2.5 million CDR3-containing paired-end reads were obtained from each sample. The Mint cDNA synthesis kit, primed by a TRBC-specific oligonucleotide, was used to synthesize first-strand cDNA from all RNA. Following uracil-DNA glycosylase treatment, all cDNA underwent a first 18-cycle PCR with the universal primers M1SS and BC2_uni_R. Under the source paper's analysis protocol: Normalization of each sample was performed by random selection of 1 million high-quality reads, each carrying a distinct molecular identifier. Instead of being binned into consensus sequences, reads that shared molecular identifiers were thrown out. CDR3 identification, clonotype clustering and error correction used MiTCR with a Q25 quality threshold and the strictest error-elimination algorithm. Lower-bound total TCR beta diversity was estimated with a nonparametric unseen species model using Euler transformation. TCRdb passed the public sequencing reads through fastp at Q25 and MiXCR, retaining productive beta sequences. Rows merge per CDR3 protein into single entries with the most common DNA and genes. The authors' filters were not applied to this entry. Within this sample are about 380,000 distinct CDR3 sequences, with about 49% of them counted one time only. In total, the top ten clones hold under 60% of the sample.

This sample was taken from a study of blood T cells in healthy people across ages (dated by TCRdb to about 2015). Study-wide context: In model experiments, roughly one uniquely barcoded TCR beta cDNA molecule per two T cells was captured by template switching. To track age-related changes in TCR beta repertoire diversity, the study relied on deep sequencing normalized with unique cDNA molecular identifiers. The donors were split into four age groups: young (average around 15 years), middle-aged (more than 35), aged (more than 60) and long-lived (roughly 77). To avoid experimental bias, donors of different ages were distributed randomly across sequencing lanes. For two donors (one aged 18 to 30 and one aged 80 or older), the study analyzed two additional independent replicas of 1 million unique cDNA reads from the same blood draw.

Systemically healthy Caucasian individuals from Russia, approximately 39 in total and aged roughly 6 to 100 years, were included as donors. About 9.1 milliliters of peripheral blood were collected from each donor into EDTA-treated Vacutainer tubes. Ficoll-Paque density-gradient centrifugation was used to isolate PBMCs, with at least 7 million obtained per sample. Trizol reagent was used to extract total RNA from the PBMCs, yielding at least 6 micrograms per sample. For every donor, an aliquot of PBMCs went through flow cytometry to measure the percentages of naive CD45RAhigh/CD27high T cells. The study at large found these results: Since profiling was done on bulk unsorted PBMCs, naive and antigen-experienced compartments could not be conclusively compared. The CMV infection status of donors was not known, potentially confounding age-related changes in expanded clonotypes. Compared with the aged group, more naive CD4+ T cells, fewer expanded clones and increased TCR diversity were shown by the long-lived group, suggesting age selection. As age increased, observed TCR beta diversity per million T cells dropped in a roughly linear way, and a significant reduction was already evident by age 40. Estimates of total diversity based on one million sequenced T cells were regarded as lower bounds and as underestimates. A strong correlation was found between observed TCR beta diversity and the percentage of naive T cells measured by flow cytometry.

The V and J genes are TRBV10-3 and TRBJ1-1; the D segment could be TRBD1, given 5 matching bases. Sequencing used blood. This clonotype originated in a man between 60 and 75 years old in good health. The CDR3 protein sequence reads: CAISESGRGNTEAFF. The nucleotide sequence reads as follows: TGTGCCATCAGTGAGTCGGGAAGGGGGAACACTGAAGCTTTCTTT.